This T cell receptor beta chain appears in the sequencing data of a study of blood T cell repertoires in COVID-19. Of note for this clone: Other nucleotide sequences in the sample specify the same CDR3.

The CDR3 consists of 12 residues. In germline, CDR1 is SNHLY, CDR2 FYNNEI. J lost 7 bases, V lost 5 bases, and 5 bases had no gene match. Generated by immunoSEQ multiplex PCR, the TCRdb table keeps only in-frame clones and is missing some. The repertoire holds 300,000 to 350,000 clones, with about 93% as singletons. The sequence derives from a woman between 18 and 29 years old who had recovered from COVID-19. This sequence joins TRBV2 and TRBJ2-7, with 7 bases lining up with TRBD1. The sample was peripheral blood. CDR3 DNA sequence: TGTGCCAGCAGTAGACAGGGAGATGAGCAGTACGTC. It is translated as CASSRQGDEQYV.